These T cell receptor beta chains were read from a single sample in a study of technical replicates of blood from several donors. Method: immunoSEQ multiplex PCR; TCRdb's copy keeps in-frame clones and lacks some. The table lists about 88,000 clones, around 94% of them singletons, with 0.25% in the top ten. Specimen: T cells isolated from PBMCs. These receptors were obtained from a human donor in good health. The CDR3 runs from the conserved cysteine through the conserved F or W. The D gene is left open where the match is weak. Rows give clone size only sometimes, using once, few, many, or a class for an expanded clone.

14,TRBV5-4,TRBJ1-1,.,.,CASSLEQVYTEAFF,TGTGCCAGCAGCTTGGAACAGGTCTACACTGAAGCTTTCTTT
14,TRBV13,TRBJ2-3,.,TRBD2,CASSLEAGADTQYF,TGTGCCAGCAGCTTAGAGGCGGGGGCAGATACGCAGTATTTT
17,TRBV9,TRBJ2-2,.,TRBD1,CASSPQGGTGLTGELFF,TGTGCCAGCAGCCCCCAGGGGGGGACAGGGCTCACCGGGGAGCTGTTTTTT
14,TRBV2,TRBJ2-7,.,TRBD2,CASSEWTSSYEQYF,TGTGCCAGCAGTGAATGGACTAGTTCCTACGAGCAGTACTTC
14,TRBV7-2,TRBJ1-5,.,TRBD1,CASSPGQGAQPQHF,TGTGCCAGCAGCCCGGGACAGGGGGCCCAGCCCCAGCATTTT
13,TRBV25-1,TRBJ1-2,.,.,CASSERVNYGYTF,TGTGCCAGCAGTGAGCGTGTTAACTATGGCTACACCTTC
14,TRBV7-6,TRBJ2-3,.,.,CASSLDLFTDTQYF,TGTGCCAGCAGCTTAGATTTATTCACAGATACGCAGTATTTT
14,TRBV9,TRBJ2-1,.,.,CASSVSRESNEQFF,TGTGCCAGCAGCGTATCGAGGGAAAGCAATGAGCAGTTCTTC
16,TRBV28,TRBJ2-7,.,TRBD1,CASSPGPGQGAYEQYF,TGTGCCAGCAGTCCGGGACCGGGACAGGGGGCCTACGAGCAGTACTTC
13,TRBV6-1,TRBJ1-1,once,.,CATLSPRGTEAFF,TGTGCCACTCTCTCCCCCCGGGGGACTGAAGCTTTCTTT
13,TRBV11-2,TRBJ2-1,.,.,CASSLEGSGFRFF,TGTGCCAGCAGCTTAGAGGGGTCGGGGTTTCGGTTCTTC
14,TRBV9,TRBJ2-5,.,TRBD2,CASNSRTSEETQYF,TGTGCCAGCAACTCCCGGACTAGCGAAGAGACCCAGTACTTC
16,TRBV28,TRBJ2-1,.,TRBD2,CASSPPRASGYNEQFF,TGTGCCAGCAGTCCCCCTAGGGCTAGCGGCTACAATGAGCAGTTCTTC
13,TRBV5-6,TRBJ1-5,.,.,CASGVGRAQPQHF,TGTGCCAGCGGGGTTGGCAGGGCTCAGCCCCAGCATTTT
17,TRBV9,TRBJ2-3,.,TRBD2,CASSVPLAGGPADTQYF,TGTGCCAGCAGCGTCCCACTCGCGGGGGGGCCCGCAGATACGCAGTATTTT
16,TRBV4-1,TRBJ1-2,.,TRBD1,CASSQTPDRGQDGYTF,TGCGCCAGCAGCCAAACCCCGGACAGGGGGCAAGATGGCTACACCTTC
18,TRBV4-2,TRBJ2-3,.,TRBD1,CASSQTGQGIFSTDTQYF,TGTGCCAGCAGCCAAACGGGACAGGGGATCTTTAGCACAGATACGCAGTATTTT
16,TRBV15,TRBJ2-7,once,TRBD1,CATSSGSGTDSYEQYF,TGTGCCACCAGCAGTGGCTCCGGGACAGATTCCTACGAGCAGTACTTC
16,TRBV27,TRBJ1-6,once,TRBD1,CASSLHIGTGASPLHF,TGTGCCAGCAGTTTGCACATCGGGACAGGGGCTTCACCCCTCCACTTT
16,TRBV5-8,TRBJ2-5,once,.,CASSQASLPYQETQYF,TGTGCCAGCAGCCAGGCCTCCCTACCGTACCAAGAGACCCAGTACTTC
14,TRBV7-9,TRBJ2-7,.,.,CASSIRDSSPEQYF,TGTGCCAGCAGCATCCGGGACTCATCGCCCGAGCAGTACTTC
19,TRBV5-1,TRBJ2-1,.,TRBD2,CASSLGLAGGSSSYNEQFF,TGCGCCAGCAGCTTGGGACTAGCGGGGGGCTCGAGCTCCTACAATGAGCAGTTCTTC
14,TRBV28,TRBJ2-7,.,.,CASSEPGSGSGQYF,TGTGCCAGCAGTGAACCGGGATCCGGGTCGGGTCAGTACTTC
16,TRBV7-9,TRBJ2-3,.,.,CASSFRGGGGPDTQYF,TGTGCCAGCAGCTTCAGGGGAGGGGGGGGGCCAGATACGCAGTATTTT
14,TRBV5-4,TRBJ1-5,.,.,CASSRNGGDQPQHF,TGTGCCAGCAGCAGAAACGGGGGGGATCAGCCCCAGCATTTT
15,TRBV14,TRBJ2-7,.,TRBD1,CASSSRDRATYEQYF,TGTGCCAGCAGCTCCCGGGACAGGGCCACTTACGAGCAGTACTTC
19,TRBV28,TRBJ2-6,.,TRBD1,CASNSNRDRVHSGANVLTF,TGTGCCAGCAACTCAAACCGGGACAGGGTCCACTCTGGGGCCAACGTCCTGACTTTC
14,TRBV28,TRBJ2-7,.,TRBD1,CASSLRTGSYEQYF,TGTGCCAGCAGTTTACGGACAGGGAGCTACGAGCAGTACTTC
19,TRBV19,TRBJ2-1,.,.,CASSLRPSLDSGAYNEQFF,TGTGCCAGTAGTCTCCGGCCCTCCCTAGATAGCGGAGCCTACAATGAGCAGTTCTTC
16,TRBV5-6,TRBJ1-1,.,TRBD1,CASSLADRGIFTEAFF,TGTGCCAGCAGCTTGGCCGACAGGGGAATATTTACTGAAGCTTTCTTT
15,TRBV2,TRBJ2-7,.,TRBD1,CASSGVGQGAYEQYF,TGTGCCAGCAGTGGGGTCGGGCAGGGGGCCTACGAGCAGTACTTC
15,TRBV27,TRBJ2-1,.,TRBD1,CASYPTGGAYNEQFF,TGTGCCAGTTACCCTACAGGGGGCGCCTACAATGAGCAGTTCTTC
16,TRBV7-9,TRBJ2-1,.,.,CASRPLAARSYNEQFF,TGTGCCAGCAGGCCTCTAGCCGCCCGCTCCTACAATGAGCAGTTCTTC
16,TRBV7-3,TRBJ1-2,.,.,CASSSYLRGDGDGYTF,TGTGCCAGCAGCTCATACCTTCGGGGGGATGGGGATGGCTACACCTTC
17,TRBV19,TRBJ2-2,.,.,CASSLNSAAANTGELFF,TGTGCCAGTAGTCTAAATAGCGCCGCCGCGAACACCGGGGAGCTGTTTTTT
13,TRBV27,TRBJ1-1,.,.,CASRQGWNTEAFF,TGTGCCAGCAGACAGGGCTGGAACACTGAAGCTTTCTTT
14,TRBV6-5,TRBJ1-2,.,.,CASSYSSGYYGYTF,TGTGCCAGCAGTTACTCTTCGGGATACTATGGCTACACCTTC
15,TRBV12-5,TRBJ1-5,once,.,CASGLVGQFNQPQHF,TGTGCTAGTGGTTTGGTAGGACAGTTCAATCAGCCCCAGCATTTT
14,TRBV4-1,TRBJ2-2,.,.,CASSQDLATGELFF,TGCGCCAGCAGCCAAGATCTGGCTACCGGGGAGCTGTTTTTT
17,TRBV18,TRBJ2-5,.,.,CASSPQETGYFQETQYF,TGTGCCAGCTCACCGCAGGAGACAGGCTACTTCCAAGAGACCCAGTACTTC
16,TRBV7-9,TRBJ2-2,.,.,CASSLFQGQRTGELFF,TGTGCCAGCAGCTTATTCCAGGGACAACGCACCGGGGAGCTGTTTTTT
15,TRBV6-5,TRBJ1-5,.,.,CASSYSRGLNQPQHF,TGTGCCAGCAGTTACTCGAGAGGCTTGAATCAGCCCCAGCATTTT
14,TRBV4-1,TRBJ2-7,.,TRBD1,CASSPRTGGYEQYF,TGCGCCAGCAGCCCGCGGACAGGGGGGTACGAGCAGTACTTC